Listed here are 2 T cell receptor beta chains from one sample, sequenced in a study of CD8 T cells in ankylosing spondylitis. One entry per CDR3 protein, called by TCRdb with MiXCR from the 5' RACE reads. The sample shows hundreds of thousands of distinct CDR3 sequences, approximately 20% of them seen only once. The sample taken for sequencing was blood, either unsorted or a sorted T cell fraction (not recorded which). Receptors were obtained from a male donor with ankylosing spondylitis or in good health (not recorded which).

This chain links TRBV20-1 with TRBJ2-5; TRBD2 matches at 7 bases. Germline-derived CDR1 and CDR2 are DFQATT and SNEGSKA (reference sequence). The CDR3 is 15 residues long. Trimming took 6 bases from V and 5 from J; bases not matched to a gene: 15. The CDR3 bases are TGCAGTGCCTCCCCTCAGAGTGGGAGGGGCGAGACCCAGTACTTC. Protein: CSASPQSGRGETQYF.

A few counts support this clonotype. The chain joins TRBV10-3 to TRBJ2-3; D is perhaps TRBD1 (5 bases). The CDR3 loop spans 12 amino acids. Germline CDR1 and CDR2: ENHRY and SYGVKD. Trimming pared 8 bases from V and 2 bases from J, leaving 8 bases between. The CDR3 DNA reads TGTGCCATCGGACAAAACACAGATACGCAGTATTTT. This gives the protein CAIGQNTDTQYF.